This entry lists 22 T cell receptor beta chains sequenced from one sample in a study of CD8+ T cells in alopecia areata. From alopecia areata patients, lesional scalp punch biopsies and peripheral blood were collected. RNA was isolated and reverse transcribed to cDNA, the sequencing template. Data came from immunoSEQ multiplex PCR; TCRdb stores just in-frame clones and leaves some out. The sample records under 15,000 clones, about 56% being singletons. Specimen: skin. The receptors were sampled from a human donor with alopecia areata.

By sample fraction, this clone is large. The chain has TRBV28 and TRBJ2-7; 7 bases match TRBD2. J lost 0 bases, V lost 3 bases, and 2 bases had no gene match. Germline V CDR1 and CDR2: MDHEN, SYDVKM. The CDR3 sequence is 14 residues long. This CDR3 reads CASSLGGSSYEQYF. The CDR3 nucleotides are TGTGCCAGCAGTTTGGGGGGGAGCTCCTACGAGCAGTACTTC.

The CDR3 is CASSFKASTDTQYF. CDR3 nucleotide sequence: TGTGCCAGCAGCTTCAAAGCTAGCACAGATACGCAGTATTTT. The chain links TRBV7-2 to TRBJ2-3; D ambiguous. Germline CDR1 is SGHTA and CDR2 is FQGNSA. The CDR3 length is 14 residues. The V and J ends lost 3 bases and 0 bases respectively, with 7 bases between them.

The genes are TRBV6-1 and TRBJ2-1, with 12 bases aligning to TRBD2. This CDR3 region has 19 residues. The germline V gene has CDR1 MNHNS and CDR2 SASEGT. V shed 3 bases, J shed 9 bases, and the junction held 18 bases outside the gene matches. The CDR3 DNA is TGTGCCAGCAGTGAGGGGACACCAAGGGCTAGCGGGAGGGCGACTGAGCAGTTCTTC. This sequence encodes CASSEGTPRASGRATEQFF.

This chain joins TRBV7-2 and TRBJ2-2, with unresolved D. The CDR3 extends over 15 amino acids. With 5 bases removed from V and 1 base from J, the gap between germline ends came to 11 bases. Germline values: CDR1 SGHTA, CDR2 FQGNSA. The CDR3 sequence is CASSQSTMNTGELFF. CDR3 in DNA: TGTGCCAGCAGCCAATCAACTATGAACACCGGGGAGCTGTTTTTT.

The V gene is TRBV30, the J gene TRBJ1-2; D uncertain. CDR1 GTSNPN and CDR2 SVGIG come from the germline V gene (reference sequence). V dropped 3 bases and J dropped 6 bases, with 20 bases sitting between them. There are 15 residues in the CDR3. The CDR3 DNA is TGTGCCTGGAGCTCCCTCGAAACGGAGTGGGATGGCTACACCTTC. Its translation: CAWSSLETEWDGYTF.

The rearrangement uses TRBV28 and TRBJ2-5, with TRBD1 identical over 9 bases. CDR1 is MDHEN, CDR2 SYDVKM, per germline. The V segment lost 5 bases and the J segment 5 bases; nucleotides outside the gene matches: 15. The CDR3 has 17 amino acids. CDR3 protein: CASSRGQGLGSWETQYF. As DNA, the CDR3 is TGTGCCAGCAGTCGCGGACAGGGGTTGGGGAGTTGGGAGACCCAGTACTTC.

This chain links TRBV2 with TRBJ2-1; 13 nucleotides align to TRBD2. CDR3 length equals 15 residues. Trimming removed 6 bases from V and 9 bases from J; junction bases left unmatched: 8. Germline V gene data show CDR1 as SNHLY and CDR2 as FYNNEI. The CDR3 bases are TGTGCCAGCAGGGCGGGACTAGCGGGGCCCGGTGAGCAGTTCTTC. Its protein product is CASRAGLAGPGEQFF.

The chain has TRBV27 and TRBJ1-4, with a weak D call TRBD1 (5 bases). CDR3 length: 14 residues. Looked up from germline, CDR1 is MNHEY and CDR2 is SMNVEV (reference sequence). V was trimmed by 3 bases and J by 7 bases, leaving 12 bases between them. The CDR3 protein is CASSLGGGGEKLFF. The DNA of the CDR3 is TGTGCCAGCAGTTTGGGGGGAGGCGGTGAAAAACTGTTTTTT.

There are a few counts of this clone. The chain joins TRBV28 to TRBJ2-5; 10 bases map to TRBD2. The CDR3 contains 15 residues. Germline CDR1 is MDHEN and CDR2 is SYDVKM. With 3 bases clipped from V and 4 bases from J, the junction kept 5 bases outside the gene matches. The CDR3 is CASSFLAGEAETQYF. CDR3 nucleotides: TGTGCCAGCAGTTTCCTAGCGGGAGAGGCAGAGACCCAGTACTTC.

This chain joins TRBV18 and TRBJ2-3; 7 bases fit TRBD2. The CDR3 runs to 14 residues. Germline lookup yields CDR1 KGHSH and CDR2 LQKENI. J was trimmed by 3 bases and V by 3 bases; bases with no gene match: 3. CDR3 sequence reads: CASSPGLQTDTQYF. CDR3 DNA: TGTGCCAGCTCACCGGGACTACAAACAGATACGCAGTATTTT.

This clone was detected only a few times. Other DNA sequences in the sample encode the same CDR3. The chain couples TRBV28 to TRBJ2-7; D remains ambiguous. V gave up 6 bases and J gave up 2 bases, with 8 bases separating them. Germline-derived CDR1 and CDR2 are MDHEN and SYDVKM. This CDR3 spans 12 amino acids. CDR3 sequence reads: CASRTTPYEQYF. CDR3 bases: TGTGCCAGCAGAACGACGCCCTACGAGCAGTACTTC.

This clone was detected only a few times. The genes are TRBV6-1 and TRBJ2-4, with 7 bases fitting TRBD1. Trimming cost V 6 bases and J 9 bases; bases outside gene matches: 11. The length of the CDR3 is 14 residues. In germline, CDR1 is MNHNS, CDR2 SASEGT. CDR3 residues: CASREQGIGGIQYF. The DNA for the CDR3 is TGTGCCAGCAGGGAACAGGGGATTGGAGGCATTCAGTACTTC.

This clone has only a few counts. This CDR3 is CASSSQGARGETQYF. CDR3 in DNA: TGTGCCAGCAGCTCACAGGGGGCCCGAGGGGAGACCCAGTACTTC. The rearrangement uses TRBV5-4 and TRBJ2-5; 9 bases match TRBD1. V shed 3 bases, J shed 5 bases, and the junction held 8 bases outside the gene matches. The CDR3 runs 15 residues. Germline V gene sequence: CDR1 SGHNT, CDR2 YYREEE (reference sequence).

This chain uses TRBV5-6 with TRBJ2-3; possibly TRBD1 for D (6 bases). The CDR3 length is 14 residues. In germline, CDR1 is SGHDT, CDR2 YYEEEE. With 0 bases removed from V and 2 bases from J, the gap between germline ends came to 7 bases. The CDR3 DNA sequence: TGTGCCAGCAGCTTGGACAGGGACACAGATACGCAGTATTTT. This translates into CASSLDRDTDTQYF.

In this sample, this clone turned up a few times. CDR3 region: CAISETNDQPQHF. Here the CDR3 DNA reads TGTGCCATCAGTGAGACGAATGATCAGCCCCAGCATTTT. This chain connects TRBV10-3 to TRBJ1-5; D unresolved. The CDR3 extends over 13 amino acids. Germline CDR1 ENHRY, CDR2 SYGVKD. V was clipped by 2 bases and J by 5 bases, with 7 bases between them.

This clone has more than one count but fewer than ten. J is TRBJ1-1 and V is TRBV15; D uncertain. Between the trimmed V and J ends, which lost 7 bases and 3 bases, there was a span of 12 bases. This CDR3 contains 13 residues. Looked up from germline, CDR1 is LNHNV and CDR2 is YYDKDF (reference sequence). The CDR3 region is CATTSARDTEAFF. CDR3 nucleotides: TGTGCCACCACCTCGGCCCGGGACACTGAAGCTTTCTTT.

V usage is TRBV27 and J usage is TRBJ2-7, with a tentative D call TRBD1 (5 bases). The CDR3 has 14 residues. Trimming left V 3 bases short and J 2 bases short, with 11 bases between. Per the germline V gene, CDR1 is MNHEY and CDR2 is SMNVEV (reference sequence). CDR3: CASSFQGTPYEQYF. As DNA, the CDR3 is TGTGCCAGCAGTTTTCAGGGAACTCCCTACGAGCAGTACTTC.

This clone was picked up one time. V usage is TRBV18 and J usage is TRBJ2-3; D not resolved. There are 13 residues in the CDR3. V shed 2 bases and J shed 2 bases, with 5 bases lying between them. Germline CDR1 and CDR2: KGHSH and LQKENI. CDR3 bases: TGTGCCAGCTCACCAGTCCTCACAGATACGCAGTATTTT. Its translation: CASSPVLTDTQYF.

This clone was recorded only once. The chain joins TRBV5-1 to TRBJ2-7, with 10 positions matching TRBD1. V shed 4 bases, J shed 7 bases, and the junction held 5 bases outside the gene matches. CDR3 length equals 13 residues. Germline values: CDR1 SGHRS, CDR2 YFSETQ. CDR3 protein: CASSQDRGVEQYF. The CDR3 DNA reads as TGCGCCAGCAGCCAGGACAGGGGGGTTGAGCAGTACTTC. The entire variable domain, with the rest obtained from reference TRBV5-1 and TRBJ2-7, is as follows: KAGVTQTPRYLIKTRGQQVTLSCSPISGHRSVSWYQQTPGQGLQFLFEYFSETQRNKGNFPGRFSGRQFSNSRSEMNVSTLELGDSALYLCASSQDRGVEQYFGPGTRLTVT.

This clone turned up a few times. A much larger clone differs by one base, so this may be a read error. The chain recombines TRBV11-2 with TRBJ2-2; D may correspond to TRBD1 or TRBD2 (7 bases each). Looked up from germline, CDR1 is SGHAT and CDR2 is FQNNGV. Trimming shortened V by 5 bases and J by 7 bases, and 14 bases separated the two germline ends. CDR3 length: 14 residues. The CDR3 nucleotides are TGTGCCAGCAGCGGCAGGGGGGGCGACGGGGAGCTGTTTTTT. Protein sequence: CASSGRGGDGELFF.

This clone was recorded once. In nucleotides, the CDR3 is TGTGCCAGCAGTGAAAACCGGGACTCGAACTACGAGCAGTACTTC. As protein: CASSENRDSNYEQYF. V and J are TRBV2 and TRBJ2-7; possibly TRBD2 for D (6 bases). Germline V gene sequence: CDR1 SNHLY, CDR2 FYNNEI. The V and J ends lost 2 bases and 3 bases respectively, with 14 bases between them. CDR3 length: 15 residues. The whole variable domain, filled in from reference TRBV2 and TRBJ2-7, reads EPEVTQTPSHQVTQMGQEVILRCVPISNHLYFYWYRQILGQKVEFLVSFYNNEISEKSEIFDDQFSVERPDGSNFTLKIRSTKLEDSAMYFCASSENRDSNYEQYFGPGTRLTVT.

CDR3 coding DNA: TGTGCCAGCAGCTTGGATGGGACAGGGGGTCCAGAGCAGTACTTC. The encoded protein is CASSLDGTGGPEQYF. The V call is TRBV5-4, the J call TRBJ2-5; 11 bases map to TRBD1. The CDR3 runs to 15 residues. Germline lookup yields CDR1 SGHNT and CDR2 YYREEE (reference sequence). V was pared by 0 bases and J by 11 bases, with 9 bases of the junction left unmatched.